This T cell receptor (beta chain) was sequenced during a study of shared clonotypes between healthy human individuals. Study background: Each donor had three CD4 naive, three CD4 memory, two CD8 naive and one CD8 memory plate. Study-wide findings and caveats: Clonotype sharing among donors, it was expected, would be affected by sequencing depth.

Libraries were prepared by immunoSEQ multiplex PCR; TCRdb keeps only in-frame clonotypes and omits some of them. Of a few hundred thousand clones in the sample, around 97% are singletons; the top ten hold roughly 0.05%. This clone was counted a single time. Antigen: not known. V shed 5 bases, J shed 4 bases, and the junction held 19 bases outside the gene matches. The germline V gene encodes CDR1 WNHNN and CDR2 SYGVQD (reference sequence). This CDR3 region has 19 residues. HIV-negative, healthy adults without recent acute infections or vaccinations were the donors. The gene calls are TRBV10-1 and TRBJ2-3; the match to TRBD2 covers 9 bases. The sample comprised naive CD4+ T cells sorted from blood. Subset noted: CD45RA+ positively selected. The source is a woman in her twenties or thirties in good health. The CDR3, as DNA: TGCGCCAGCAGTCCATCCGGGACTAGCCCATCACGAGGCGCAGATACGCAGTATTTT. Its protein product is CASSPSGTSPSRGADTQYF.